These 31 T cell receptor beta chains were sequenced from one sample in a study of human thymus T cells. Assay: immunoSEQ multiplex PCR; the TCRdb copy retains only in-frame clones and omits some. The sample contains about 44,000 clones, about 93% of which appear only once. The sample taken for sequencing was blood. These receptors all come from a boy under two years old with a congenital heart defect but otherwise immunologically healthy.

J is TRBJ2-5 and V is TRBV18, with 9 bases that match TRBD1. The germline V gene has CDR1 KGHSH and CDR2 LQKENI. V lost 3 bases, J lost 1 base, and 0 bases stayed unmatched. This CDR3 comprises 14 residues. CDR3 DNA: TGTGCCAGCTCACCGACAGGGGGCCAAGAGACCCAGTACTTC. Translation gives CASSPTGGQETQYF.

On this clone itself: In the same sample, other DNA sequences code for this CDR3. The chain combines TRBV7-2 with TRBJ2-7, with D hard to call. Germline V gene sequence: CDR1 SGHTA, CDR2 FQGNSA. V was pared by 1 base and J by 3 bases, with 7 bases between. The CDR3 sequence is 13 residues long. The CDR3 nucleotides are TGTGCCAGCAGCTTAGTCGTTCACTACGAGCAGTACTTC. This encodes CASSLVVHYEQYF.

The chain recombines TRBV19 with TRBJ2-3; 11 bases line up with TRBD2. This CDR3 has 14 amino acids. V lost 6 bases to trimming and J lost 3 bases; unmatched junction nucleotides: 2. Germline V gives CDR1 LNHDA, CDR2 SQIVND (reference sequence). CDR3 protein: CASRRTSGTDTQYF. CDR3 in DNA: TGTGCCAGTAGGAGGACTAGCGGGACAGATACGCAGTATTTT.

V gene TRBV28 combines with J gene TRBJ1-3; 9 nucleotides line up with TRBD1. The CDR3 is made up of 17 amino acids. Losses at the gene ends were 5 bases for V and 0 bases for J; bases not matched to a gene: 8. Germline V gives CDR1 MDHEN, CDR2 SYDVKM. CDR3 DNA: TGTGCCAGCAGTGCCACCGGGACAGGGCCCTCTGGAAACACCATATATTTT. This gives the protein CASSATGTGPSGNTIYF.

The rearrangement joins TRBV5-1 to TRBJ2-1, with 10 bases identical to TRBD2. The CDR3 totals 14 residues. The trim removed 1 base at V and 5 bases at J, leaving 0 bases unmatched. Germline CDR1 SGHRS, CDR2 YFSETQ. CDR3 nucleotide sequence: TGCGCCAGCAGCTTGACTAGCGGGGACAATGAGCAGTTCTTC. Its translation is CASSLTSGDNEQFF.

The chain combines TRBV6-1 with TRBJ1-3, with D unclear. Germline CDR1 reads MNHNS; CDR2 reads SASEGT. V dropped 2 bases and J dropped 4 bases, with 12 bases sitting between them. The CDR3 sequence is 15 residues long. CDR3 bases: TGTGCCAGCAGTGAACTTACGTTTAGGGGAAACACCATATATTTT. It translates to CASSELTFRGNTIYF.

The rearrangement uses TRBV4-3 and TRBJ2-7; D is perhaps TRBD1 (6 bases). In germline, CDR1 is LGHNA, CDR2 YSLEER. This CDR3 has 13 amino acids. V lost 4 bases and J 2 bases, leaving 9 bases between the germline ends. This CDR3 is CASSPHRAYEQYF. The CDR3 region has the DNA TGCGCCAGCAGCCCCCACAGGGCCTACGAGCAGTACTTC.

The chain carries TRBV30 and TRBJ2-5; TRBD2 aligns across 8 bases. CDR1 and CDR2 from the germline V gene are GTSNPN and SVGIG (reference sequence). J lost 4 bases, V lost 2 bases, and 3 bases had no gene match. This CDR3 has 13 amino acids. The CDR3 spells CAWSSGGVETQYF. In nucleotides, the CDR3 is TGTGCCTGGAGTAGCGGGGGTGTAGAGACCCAGTACTTC.

This chain connects TRBV4-1 to TRBJ2-5; 11 positions match TRBD2. The CDR3 loop spans 15 amino acids. Trimming removed 1 base from V and 4 bases from J; junction bases left unmatched: 2. Per the germline V gene, CDR1 is MGHRA and CDR2 is YSYEKL. The CDR3 nucleotides read TGCGCCAGCAGCCAAGGACTAGCGGGGCGAGAGACCCAGTACTTC. Protein: CASSQGLAGRETQYF.

The chain recombines TRBV28 with TRBJ1-4; tentative D call: TRBD1 (6 bases). The germline V gene encodes CDR1 MDHEN and CDR2 SYDVKM. CDR3 length: 14 amino acids. With 2 bases removed from V and 7 bases from J, the gap between germline ends came to 11 bases. Here the CDR3 reads CASSLRGNSEKLFF. CDR3 nucleotides: TGTGCCAGCAGTTTAAGGGGGAACAGTGAAAAACTGTTTTTT.

The rearrangement uses TRBV21-1 and TRBJ2-7; the table's D gene call, TRBD2, was not cross checked with the DNA. TRBV21-1 is termed a pseudogene. This CDR3 is 17 amino acids long. For the CDR3, the DNA is TGTGCCAGCACCGCCGGGACTAGCGGGGGACCTACCTACGAGCAGTACTTC. This encodes CASTAGTSGGPTYEQYF.

The V call is TRBV28, the J call TRBJ2-1, with D possibly being TRBD2 (6 bases). Germline CDR1 is MDHEN and CDR2 is SYDVKM. This CDR3 has 13 residues. V dropped 6 bases and J dropped 0 bases, with 6 bases sitting between them. CDR3 sequence reads: CASRTSSYNEQFF. In nucleotides, the CDR3 is TGTGCCAGCAGGACTAGCTCCTACAATGAGCAGTTCTTC.

The count of this clone is one. The genes are TRBV7-9 and TRBJ1-1; 10 nucleotides line up with TRBD1. CDR3 length: 16 residues. CDR1 is SEHNR, CDR2 FQNEAQ, per germline (reference sequence). V dropped 5 bases and J dropped 1; count of bases not matched to a gene: 7. This chain's CDR3 is CASSPKTGGGNTEAFF. In DNA form, the CDR3 reads TGTGCCAGCAGCCCCAAGACAGGGGGCGGGAACACTGAAGCTTTCTTT.

The rearrangement links TRBV7-6 to TRBJ1-2; 10 bases line up with TRBD1. The CDR3 is 19 amino acids. V was pared by 2 bases and J by 5 bases, with 17 bases of the junction left unmatched. The germline V gene has CDR1 SGHVS and CDR2 FNYEAQ. The CDR3 coding sequence is TGTGCCAGCAGCTTAAATCCCCATTTGGGGACAGGGGCTGGGTATGGCTACACCTTC. Translating gives CASSLNPHLGTGAGYGYTF.

This clone came up once. The chain couples TRBV6-1 to TRBJ2-4; 11 nucleotides line up with TRBD2. The germline CDR1 and CDR2 sequences are MNHNS and SASEGT. Losses at the gene ends were 10 bases for V and 1 base for J; bases not matched to a gene: 3. The length of the CDR3 is 14 residues. The CDR3 nucleotides read TGTGCCATAGCGGGGGGGCCGGCCAAAAACATTCAGTACTTC. It is translated as CAIAGGPAKNIQYF.

The rearrangement uses TRBV28 and TRBJ2-1; D is unclear. The CDR3 is 13 residues long. V lost 6 bases, J lost 6 bases, and 12 bases lay in between. CDR1 and CDR2 from the germline V gene are MDHEN and SYDVKM. CDR3 in DNA: TGTGCCAGCAGGACCGGTTGGGGCAATGAGCAGTTCTTC. Amino acids: CASRTGWGNEQFF.

This chain connects TRBV6-1 to TRBJ1-3; D gene ambiguous. The CDR3 is made up of 14 amino acids. Germline loops: CDR1 MNHNS, CDR2 SASEGT. Trimming took 1 base from V and 0 from J, leaving 4 bases between them. Here the CDR3 DNA reads TGTGCCAGCAGTGAAGGAGGCTCTGGAAACACCATATATTTT. This gives the protein CASSEGGSGNTIYF.

The chain carries TRBV6-6 and TRBJ2-7, with 8 bases that match TRBD1. The length of the CDR3 is 15 residues. J lost 5 bases, V lost 3 bases, and 9 bases had no gene match. The V gene's germline CDR1 is MNHNY and CDR2 SVGAGI (reference sequence). CDR3: CASSYPSDRDHEQYF. CDR3 coding DNA: TGTGCCAGCAGTTATCCCTCGGACAGGGACCACGAGCAGTACTTC.

V usage is TRBV6-6 and J usage is TRBJ1-2; D perhaps matches TRBD1 (5 bases). The V end lost 2 bases, the J end lost 7 bases, and 5 bases lay between the germline ends. Per germline, CDR1 MNHNY and CDR2 SVGAGI (reference sequence). CDR3 size: 11 residues. CDR3 DNA: TGTGCCAGCAGTTACGACAGTGGCTACACCTTC. Translation: CASSYDSGYTF.

The rearrangement joins TRBV4-2 to TRBJ1-1, with D possibly matching TRBD1 (5 bases). Germline V gene sequence: CDR1 LGHNA, CDR2 YNFKEQ. Deletions cut 4 bases from V and 0 bases from J, with 15 bases between. CDR3 length equals 16 residues. The CDR3 reads CASSLREKQVNTEAFF. The CDR3 DNA is TGTGCCAGCAGCCTCCGCGAAAAACAGGTGAACACTGAAGCTTTCTTT.

The chain links TRBV2 to TRBJ1-2, with 10 bases identical to TRBD1. The germline gives CDR1 SNHLY, CDR2 FYNNEI. The J segment lost 4 bases and the V segment lost 3 bases, leaving 8 bases of the junction unmatched. This CDR3 region has 16 residues. CDR3 nucleotide sequence: TGTGCCAGCAGTGACCCCGGACAGGGGGAGAGCTATGGCTACACCTTC. Protein sequence: CASSDPGQGESYGYTF.

This clone was observed a single time. This chain links TRBV11-2 with TRBJ2-5; 10 positions match TRBD2. V shed 2 bases and J 2 bases; nucleotides not matched to a gene: 5. Germline loops: CDR1 SGHAT, CDR2 FQNNGV. The CDR3 contains 16 residues. This CDR3 is CASSLFQLAGQETQYF. The CDR3 nucleotides read TGTGCCAGCAGCTTATTCCAACTAGCGGGGCAAGAGACCCAGTACTTC.

The rearrangement links TRBV6-4 to TRBJ2-4; 11 bases are shared with TRBD2. From germline, CDR1 is MRHNA and CDR2 SNTAGT. The trim removed 3 bases at V and 6 bases at J, leaving 1 base unmatched. The CDR3 is 14 amino acids. The CDR3 reads CASSDTSGGNIQYF. The DNA of the CDR3 is TGTGCCAGCAGTGATACTAGCGGGGGAAACATTCAGTACTTC.

The chain employs TRBV28 and TRBJ2-1; weak D call: TRBD1 (6 bases). Trimming pared 7 bases from V and 3 bases from J, leaving 7 bases between. Germline V CDR1 and CDR2: MDHEN, SYDVKM. This CDR3 contains 12 residues. The CDR3 region is CASKGDYNEQFF. The CDR3 bases are TGTGCCAGCAAGGGGGACTACAATGAGCAGTTCTTC.

The chain combines TRBV5-6 with TRBJ1-2, with 9 nucleotides matching TRBD1. The germline CDR1 and CDR2 sequences are SGHDT and YYEEEE. V shed 5 bases and J 4 bases; nucleotides not matched to a gene: 18. The CDR3 is 18 residues long. The CDR3 region is CASRNYFRTGANSYGYTF. CDR3 coding DNA: TGTGCCAGCAGGAATTACTTTCGGACAGGGGCAAATTCCTATGGCTACACCTTC.

The chain couples TRBV6-1 to TRBJ2-7; D perhaps matches TRBD2 (6 bases). The V and J ends lost 10 bases and 1 base respectively, with 17 bases between them. Germline lookup yields CDR1 MNHNS and CDR2 SASEGT. The length of the CDR3 is 14 residues. CDR3 region: CATRTITISYEQYF. In DNA, the CDR3 is TGTGCCACACGGACTATAACTATTTCCTACGAGCAGTACTTC.

V gene TRBV6-1 combines with J gene TRBJ1-5; D is perhaps TRBD1 (5 bases). Per the germline V gene, CDR1 is MNHNS and CDR2 is SASEGT. This CDR3 is built from 13 residues. Trimming cost V 2 bases and J 5 bases, with 7 bases left between them. CDR3 DNA: TGTGCCAGCAGTGAACACAGGTATCAGCCCCAGCATTTT. Translated: CASSEHRYQPQHF.

This chain joins TRBV30 and TRBJ2-3, with D perhaps assigned TRBD1 or TRBD2 (5 bases each). Deletions cut 4 bases from V and 7 bases from J, with 12 bases between. Germline V lookup: CDR1 GTSNPN, CDR2 SVGIG (reference sequence). This CDR3 spans 12 amino acids. The CDR3 coding sequence is TGTGCCTGGACCGTGGGGGAATATACGCAGTATTTT. It specifies CAWTVGEYTQYF.

This chain joins TRBV7-6 and TRBJ1-2; possible D gene TRBD1, 5 bases. V dropped 0 bases and J dropped 3 bases, with 5 bases sitting between them. Germline assignment: CDR1 SGHVS and CDR2 FNYEAQ. This CDR3 comprises 13 residues. The CDR3 DNA reads TGTGCCAGCAGCTTAGCAGGGGACTATGGCTACACCTTC. It codes for CASSLAGDYGYTF.

The genes are TRBV4-3 and TRBJ2-3, with 11 bases fitting TRBD2. The V and J ends lost 2 bases and 5 bases, in that order; junction bases with no gene match: 6. This CDR3 spans 16 amino acids. Germline V gives CDR1 LGHNA, CDR2 YSLEER. The CDR3 loop reads CASSQLSGGALDTQYF. As DNA, the CDR3 is TGCGCCAGCAGCCAACTTAGCGGGGGGGCCTTAGATACGCAGTATTTT.

The V call is TRBV2, the J call TRBJ1-3, with 9 positions matching TRBD1. Germline trimming cut 4 bases from V and 2 bases from J; bases unmatched to any gene: 0. Germline loops: CDR1 SNHLY, CDR2 FYNNEI. The CDR3 runs 14 residues. The CDR3 sequence: CASSGQGAGNTIYF. CDR3 sequence (DNA): TGTGCCAGCAGTGGACAGGGGGCTGGAAACACCATATATTTT.